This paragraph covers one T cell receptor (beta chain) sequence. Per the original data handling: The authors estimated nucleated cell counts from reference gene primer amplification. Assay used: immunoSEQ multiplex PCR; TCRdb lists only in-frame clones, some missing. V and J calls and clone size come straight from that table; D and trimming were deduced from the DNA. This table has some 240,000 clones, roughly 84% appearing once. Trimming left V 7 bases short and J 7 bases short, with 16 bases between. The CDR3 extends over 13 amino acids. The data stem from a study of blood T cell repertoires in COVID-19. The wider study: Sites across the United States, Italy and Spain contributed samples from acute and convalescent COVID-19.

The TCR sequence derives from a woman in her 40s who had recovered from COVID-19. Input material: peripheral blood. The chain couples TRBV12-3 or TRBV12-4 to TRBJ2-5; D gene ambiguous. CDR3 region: CASKGLTRMTQYF. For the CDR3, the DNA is TGTGCCAGCAAAGGTTTGACCAGGATGACCCAGTACTTC.